These T cell receptor beta chains were read from a single sample in a study of blood T cell repertoires in COVID-19. Assay used: immunoSEQ multiplex PCR; TCRdb lists only in-frame clones, some missing. The sample yields around 200,000 clones, 70% to 90% seen once. Specimen: peripheral blood. These receptors originate from a woman between 55 and 75 years old with COVID-19, enrolled during active disease. The CDR3 runs from the conserved cysteine through the conserved F or W. Each record gives: V gene, clone size, J gene, CDR3 length, D gene, CDR3 DNA, CDR3 protein. The D gene is left open where the match is weak. For some rows the clone size is stated as once, few or many, or as a class when expanded; others skip it.

TRBV29-1	NA	TRBJ1-2	13	NA	TGCAGCGTTGAAGAAGGACTGAAATTGGGCTACACCTTC	CSVEEGLKLGYTF
TRBV9	NA	TRBJ2-2	16	NA	TGTGCCAGCAACCCTAGCGGTTTCAGGGGCACCGGGGAGCTGTTTTTT	CASNPSGFRGTGELFF
TRBV30	NA	TRBJ1-1	14	TRBD1	TGTGCCTGGAGGGAGACAGGCCAGGGGGGTGAAGCTTTCTTT	CAWRETGQGGEAFF
TRBV30	NA	TRBJ2-4	15	NA	TGTGCCTGGAGTCCTGGAGGGCCTGAAAAAAACATTCAGTACTTC	CAWSPGGPEKNIQYF
TRBV9	NA	TRBJ2-7	14	NA	TGTGCCAGCAGCGTTGGAGGGAACACCTACGAGCAGTACTTC	CASSVGGNTYEQYF
TRBV7-9	once	TRBJ2-7	15	NA	TGTGCCAGCAGCCCCTGGGCGGGAACGTCCTACGAGCAGTACTTC	CASSPWAGTSYEQYF
TRBV11-3	NA	TRBJ2-5	13	TRBD1	TGTGCCAGCAGCTTTCCAGGGGGAGAGACCCAGTACTTC	CASSFPGGETQYF
TRBV9	NA	TRBJ1-3	17	NA	TGTGCCAGCAGCGGTTCGAGACGGGAAAGCTCTGGAAACACCATATATTTT	CASSGSRRESSGNTIYF
TRBV6-5	NA	TRBJ1-5	13	TRBD1	TGTGCCAGTCGGACAGGGGGCAATCAGCCCCAGCATTTT	CASRTGGNQPQHF
TRBV4-2	NA	TRBJ2-7	13	NA	TGTGCCAGCAGCCAACTCGGACAGTTCGAGCAGTACTTC	CASSQLGQFEQYF
TRBV5-1	NA	TRBJ1-1	15	NA	TGCGCCAGCAGCTTGGTAGGGGGGGCGAACACTGAAGCTTTCTTT	CASSLVGGANTEAFF
TRBV27	NA	TRBJ1-2	13	NA	TGTGCCAGCAGTTTCGCGACAGCTGATGGCTACACCTTC	CASSFATADGYTF